A single sample is the source of the 21 T cell receptor beta chains below, sequenced in a study of cytomegalovirus exposure and HLA in healthy donors (TCRdb year 2017). Preparation of the library involved the immunoSEQ multiplex PCR assay. For the multiplex PCR, a mixture combining 60 forward primers for TCR Vbeta segments and 13 reverse primers for TCR Jbeta segments was used. As stored in TCRdb, this immuneACCESS dataset retains in-frame rearrangements with V and J assigned. A fraction of the clones does not appear; measured against another copy, unresolved V genes explain less than half of the discrepancy, and the remainder lacks a known reason. The sample table contains some 120,000 clones; only one count was recorded for 55% to 80% of them. The top ten clones comprise 2% to 2.5% of the sample. The sequencing sample was made of PBMCs. The source is a woman aged 25 to 39 in good health and CMV-seronegative.

The count of this clone is one. The rearrangement joins TRBV7-8 to TRBJ2-3; 11 nucleotides agree with TRBD2. V lost 3 bases and J lost 3; bases outside the gene matches: 5. From germline, CDR1 is SGHVS and CDR2 FQNEAQ. There are 16 residues in the CDR3. CDR3 sequence: CASSFTSGSTTDTQYF. The DNA of the CDR3 is TGTGCCAGCAGCTTCACTAGCGGGAGTACGACAGATACGCAGTATTTT.

In this sample, this clone turned up a few times. The chain uses TRBV7-2 and TRBJ2-5; TRBD2 matches at 8 bases. The CDR3 extends over 14 amino acids. V shed 4 bases, J shed 5 bases, and the junction held 6 bases outside the gene matches. The germline gives CDR1 SGHTA, CDR2 FQGNSA. CDR3 bases: TGTGCCAGCAGCTCATTAGCGGGAATTGAGACCCAGTACTTC. It translates to CASSSLAGIETQYF.

This clone has only a few counts. The chain links TRBV27 to TRBJ2-5, with D possibly being TRBD2 (5 bases). The CDR3 length is 14 residues. Germline V gives CDR1 MNHEY, CDR2 SMNVEV (reference sequence). Trimming removed 3 bases from V and 5 bases from J, with 13 bases in between. The CDR3 loop is CASSFLLSGETQYF. CDR3 nucleotide sequence: TGTGCCAGCAGTTTCTTACTCTCGGGGGAGACCCAGTACTTC.

The chain links TRBV9 to TRBJ1-1; D is undetermined. CDR1 and CDR2 (germline): SGDLS, YYNGEE. The CDR3 consists of 15 residues. V was clipped by 4 bases and J by 1 base, with 14 bases between them. The CDR3 loop reads CASSPEGTGNTEAFF. Here the CDR3 DNA reads TGTGCCAGCAGCCCTGAGGGTACGGGGAACACTGAAGCTTTCTTT.

V usage is TRBV10-1 and J usage is TRBJ2-2; 8 nucleotides line up with TRBD2. The CDR3 covers 16 residues. V shed 0 bases and J 1 base; nucleotides not matched to a gene: 1. Germline-derived CDR1 and CDR2 are WNHNN and SYGVQD (reference sequence). CDR3 sequence: CASSESGTRNTGELFF. The DNA for the CDR3 is TGCGCCAGCAGTGAGTCGGGGACTAGGAACACCGGGGAGCTGTTTTTT.

The chain links TRBV6-1 to TRBJ1-2; D is unresolved. Germline CDR1 MNHNS, CDR2 SASEGT. The CDR3 spans 13 residues. Trimming removed 6 bases at V and 0 bases at J, with 8 bases between. For the CDR3, the DNA is TGTGCCAGCAGGGTCGGTCCTAACTATGGCTACACCTTC. Translating gives CASRVGPNYGYTF.

The CDR3 spells CASSSVRGTSSTGELFF. CDR3 nucleotide sequence: TGTGCCAGCAGTTCAGTCAGGGGCACTAGTAGCACCGGGGAGCTGTTTTTT. V and J are TRBV28 and TRBJ2-2; perhaps TRBD1 as D (6 bases). The CDR3 contains 17 residues. CDR1 and CDR2 (germline): MDHEN, SYDVKM. V gave up 4 bases and J gave up 4 bases, with 19 bases separating them.

This sequence joins TRBV2 and TRBJ1-4; 11 bases are shared with TRBD1. This CDR3 has 13 residues. The V gene end was trimmed by 7 bases and the J gene end by 8 bases; junction bases not matched to a gene: 3. CDR1 SNHLY and CDR2 FYNNEI come from the germline V gene. This CDR3 is CASTGTGGEKLFF. CDR3 bases: TGTGCCAGCACCGGGACAGGGGGAGAAAAACTGTTTTTT.

This clone was found a few times. This rearrangement joins TRBV6-6 to TRBJ2-2; a weak D match, TRBD2 (5 bases). The CDR3 has 13 amino acids. Germline lookup yields CDR1 MNHNY and CDR2 SVGAGI (reference sequence). V lost 7 bases to trimming and J lost 5 bases, with 11 bases between them. The CDR3 protein is CASTYGETGELFF. CDR3 coding DNA: TGTGCCAGCACCTACGGGGAAACCGGGGAGCTGTTTTTT.

This chain joins TRBV9 and TRBJ1-1; D unclear. V gave up 2 bases and J gave up 0 bases, with 5 bases separating them. The germline V gene has CDR1 SGDLS and CDR2 YYNGEE. The CDR3 is 13 amino acids. CDR3 sequence: CASSVSVNTEAFF. The CDR3 DNA sequence: TGTGCCAGCAGCGTTTCAGTGAACACTGAAGCTTTCTTT.

The CDR3 reads CASSLGRSRGPRTDTQYF. CDR3 in DNA: TGTGCCAGCAGCTTGGGGAGGTCTAGGGGGCCACGCACAGATACGCAGTATTTT. The chain uses TRBV7-6 and TRBJ2-3; D is perhaps TRBD1 (7 bases). The germline V gene has CDR1 SGHVS and CDR2 FNYEAQ. Trimming took 3 bases from V and 1 from J, leaving 20 bases between them. The CDR3 runs to 18 residues.

The V and J genes are TRBV5-8 and TRBJ1-3; D remains ambiguous. This CDR3 has 13 residues. Germline loops: CDR1 SGHTS, CDR2 YDEGEE. The ends were cut back, 4 bases at V and 1 base at J, with 6 bases in the middle. The CDR3 is CASSRESGNTIYF. Written as DNA, the CDR3 is TGTGCCAGCAGCCGGGAATCTGGAAACACCATATATTTT. Drawing the rest from reference TRBV5-8 and TRBJ1-3, the complete variable domain is EAGVTQSPTHLIKTRGQQATLRCSPISGHTSVYWYQQALGLGLQFLLWYDEGEERNRGNFPPRFSGRQFPNYSSELNVNALELEDSALYLCASSRESGNTIYFGEGSWLTVV.

This chain links TRBV18 with TRBJ2-3; D not certain. The CDR3 sequence is 13 residues long. Trimming took 2 bases from V and 4 from J, leaving 7 bases between them. Looked up from germline, CDR1 is KGHSH and CDR2 is LQKENI. CDR3 in DNA: TGTGCCAGCTCACCATCTCGTTCAGATACGCAGTATTTT. Its protein product is CASSPSRSDTQYF.

This clone was seen just once. The chain is built from TRBV5-6 and TRBJ2-7, with TRBD1 matching 11 bases. V gave up 0 bases and J gave up 4 bases; unmatched junction bases: 3. The CDR3 totals 15 residues. Germline CDR1 is SGHDT and CDR2 is YYEEEE. The CDR3 DNA follows: TGTGCCAGCAGCTTGGCCGGGACAGGGGGTTACGAGCAGTACTTC. It yields the protein CASSLAGTGGYEQYF.

The chain combines TRBV25-1 with TRBJ2-2, with no clear D. CDR3 length: 12 amino acids. V gave up 2 bases and J gave up 7 bases, with 5 bases separating them. Looked up from germline, CDR1 is MGHDK and CDR2 is SYGVNS. The CDR3: CASSEVIGELFF. CDR3 in DNA: TGTGCCAGCAGTGAAGTCATCGGGGAGCTGTTTTTT.

In this sample, this clone turned up a few times. The CDR3 sequence is CASRRGDGYNEQFF. The CDR3 nucleotides are TGTGCCAGCAGACGGGGGGACGGGTACAATGAGCAGTTCTTC. J is TRBJ2-1 and V is TRBV28; 7 bases map to TRBD2. The CDR3 sequence is 14 residues long. Looked up from germline, CDR1 is MDHEN and CDR2 is SYDVKM. Unmatched junction bases numbered 6, after V lost 6 bases and J lost 4 bases.

This clone has more than one count but fewer than ten. V usage is TRBV7-2 and J usage is TRBJ2-5; D might be TRBD1 (6 bases). The germline V gene encodes CDR1 SGHTA and CDR2 FQGNSA. This CDR3 has 15 residues. Between the trimmed V and J ends, which lost 5 bases and 2 bases, there was a span of 15 bases. The CDR3 DNA sequence: TGTGCCAGCAGCAACAGGGAGCGGAGGCAAGAGACCCAGTACTTC. Protein product: CASSNRERRQETQYF.

This sequence joins TRBV5-4 and TRBJ1-1, with 7 positions matching TRBD1. Looked up from germline, CDR1 is SGHNT and CDR2 is YYREEE (reference sequence). CDR3 length: 17 amino acids. The J segment lost 5 bases and the V segment lost 2 bases, leaving 15 bases of the junction unmatched. The CDR3 reads CASSFNYGRGIWTEAFF. As DNA, the CDR3 is TGTGCCAGCAGCTTTAATTACGGCAGGGGGATTTGGACTGAAGCTTTCTTT.

V is TRBV7-8 and J is TRBJ2-7; D might be TRBD1 (6 bases). Germline-derived CDR1 and CDR2 are SGHVS and FQNEAQ. This CDR3 contains 13 residues. Trimming took off 6 bases at V and 3 bases at J, with 12 bases between the two ends. In DNA, the CDR3 is TGTGCCAGCAGTAAACAGGGAAACTACGAGCAGTACTTC. Amino acid sequence: CASSKQGNYEQYF.

The rearrangement links TRBV30 to TRBJ2-7; D is ambiguous. Germline V gene sequence: CDR1 GTSNPN, CDR2 SVGIG (reference sequence). The CDR3 extends over 13 amino acids. Deletions cut 0 bases from V and 7 bases from J, with 13 bases between. CDR3 nucleotides: TGTGCCTGGAGTGTGGTCCTGGAGCAAGAGCAGTACTTC. Its protein product is CAWSVVLEQEQYF.

This clone has just a few counts. The chain joins TRBV18 to TRBJ1-1; TRBD1 agrees at 7 bases. Germline lookup yields CDR1 KGHSH and CDR2 LQKENI. The junction had 4 bases not matched to a gene; V was cut back by 3 bases and J by 3 bases. This CDR3 region has 14 residues. The CDR3 bases are TGTGCCAGCTCACCCCAACAGGGGTACACTGAAGCTTTCTTT. Translated: CASSPQQGYTEAFF.